Presented here are 31 T cell receptor beta chains from one specimen sequenced in a study of T cell clonotyping in hematopoietic cell transplantation listed by TCRdb under 2021. Library preparation used the immunoSEQ multiplex PCR assay. The table was pulled from immuneACCESS by TCRdb, which kept in-frame rearrangements only. Such tables lose some clones; where checked, under half of the loss comes from unresolved V genes, and the rest has no known cause. In this sample the table shows around 15,000 clones, over 50% of which occur a single time. 12% of the sample goes to the ten largest clones. The time point label, as the study defines it: 30 days after allo-HCT. The sequences come from PBMCs, collected 30 days after allogeneic stem cell transplant. These receptors were collected from a male patient aged 45-60 years who had an allogeneic stem cell transplant from an unrelated donor, so T cells may come from the graft donor. Some clones in this sample may be carry-over from other donors' samples.

This clone has a single count. The V gene is TRBV5-4, the J gene TRBJ2-1; 11 nucleotides match TRBD2. Germline loops: CDR1 SGHNT, CDR2 YYREEE (reference sequence). The trim removed 2 bases at V and 5 bases at J, leaving 3 bases unmatched. The CDR3 has 15 residues. Here the CDR3 DNA reads TGTGCCAGCAGCTTTAGCGGGAGGGCCGACAATGAGCAGTTCTTC. Residues: CASSFSGRADNEQFF.

V is TRBV29-1 and J is TRBJ2-7, with D unresolved. With 2 bases removed from V and 2 bases from J, the gap between germline ends came to 7 bases. The CDR3 sequence is 12 residues long. Looked up from germline, CDR1 is SQVTM and CDR2 is ANQGSEA. The CDR3 loop is CSVELKTYEQYF. CDR3 DNA sequence: TGCAGCGTTGAACTCAAAACCTACGAGCAGTACTTC.

A few counts support this clone. The genes are TRBV19 and TRBJ1-5; no clear D gene. CDR1 LNHDA and CDR2 SQIVND come from the germline V gene (reference sequence). The CDR3 is made up of 13 amino acids. The V and J ends lost 2 bases and 4 bases respectively, with 6 bases between them. The CDR3 sequence: CASSISGNQPQHF. The CDR3 nucleotides are TGTGCCAGTAGTATATCCGGGAATCAGCCCCAGCATTTT.

This clone occurred once. This chain uses TRBV4-2 with TRBJ2-1; 9 positions agree with TRBD2. The V and J ends lost 4 bases and 8 bases, in that order; junction bases with no gene match: 9. The CDR3 sequence is 15 residues long. Germline V gene lookup returns CDR1 LGHNA and CDR2 YNFKEQ. The CDR3 protein is CASSRDGTSRHEQFF. CDR3 DNA sequence: TGTGCCAGCAGCCGCGACGGGACTAGCCGCCATGAGCAGTTCTTC.

A note on this clone: This may arise from a read error, as a much more abundant clone is one base away. The chain links TRBV30 to TRBJ2-7; no clear D. CDR1 and CDR2 from the germline V gene are GTSNPN and SVGIG (reference sequence). CDR3 length: 12 amino acids. V was shortened by 2 bases and J by 4 bases, with 9 bases between the two germline ends. The CDR3 reads CAWSPVFYEQYF. For the CDR3, the DNA is TGTGCCTGGAGTCCCGTGTTTTACGAGCAGTACTTC.

The chain uses TRBV6-5 and TRBJ1-3, with D possibly matching TRBD1 (5 bases). There are 16 residues in the CDR3. The V gene's germline CDR1 is MNHEY and CDR2 SVGAGI. V lost 0 bases and J 0 bases, leaving 9 bases between the germline ends. CDR3 sequence: CASSYSGGSSGNTIYF. In nucleotides, the CDR3 is TGTGCCAGCAGTTACTCGGGGGGGAGCTCTGGAAACACCATATATTTT.

This chain links TRBV30 with TRBJ2-4; D gene ambiguous. Looked up from germline, CDR1 is GTSNPN and CDR2 is SVGIG (reference sequence). Trimming shortened V by 2 bases and J by 2 bases, and 4 bases separated the two germline ends. The CDR3 consists of 12 residues. Here the CDR3 reads CAWSPTKNIQYF. CDR3 coding DNA: TGTGCCTGGAGTCCTACCAAAAACATTCAGTACTTC.

V is TRBV4-3 and J is TRBJ2-1, with TRBD1 matching 9 bases. The CDR3 is 16 residues long. The germline V gene encodes CDR1 LGHNA and CDR2 YSLEER. The ends lost 1 base at V and 5 bases at J; junction bases unmatched: 6. The CDR3 DNA reads as TGCGCCAGCAGCCAAGGGCCGGGACAGGGAAACAATGAGCAGTTCTTC. It codes for CASSQGPGQGNNEQFF.

V and J are TRBV20-1 and TRBJ2-5; no clear D gene. CDR3 length: 11 residues. CDR1 is DFQATT and CDR2 is SNEGSKA in the germline V gene (reference sequence). V lost 1 base and J lost 5, with 5 bases in between. This chain's CDR3 is CSARGVETQYF. CDR3 DNA sequence: TGCAGTGCTAGAGGGGTGGAGACCCAGTACTTC.

This clone was detected only once. The chain combines TRBV25-1 with TRBJ1-6; possibly TRBD1 for D (5 bases). The CDR3 consists of 13 residues. Germline CDR1 is MGHDK and CDR2 is SYGVNS. V lost 3 bases and J lost 9, with 9 bases in between. CDR3: CASSEGRGSPLHF. The CDR3, as DNA: TGTGCCAGCAGTGAGGGACGGGGTTCACCCCTCCACTTT. The variable domain in full, completed from reference TRBV25-1 and TRBJ1-6, reads EADIYQTPRYLVIGTGKKITLECSQTMGHDKMYWYQQDPGMELHLIHYSYGVNSTEKGDLSSESTVSRIRTEHFPLTLESARPSHTSQYLCASSEGRGSPLHFGNGTRLTVT.

This chain uses TRBV15 with TRBJ2-2, with D possibly TRBD1 on 5 matching bases. The CDR3 is 15 amino acids. Per the germline V gene, CDR1 is LNHNV and CDR2 is YYDKDF (reference sequence). Trimming took off 0 bases at V and 4 bases at J, with 9 bases between the two ends. CDR3 coding DNA: TGTGCCACCAGCAGAGACAGGGTCGCCACCGGGGAGCTGTTTTTT. Translated: CATSRDRVATGELFF.

This clone was observed a single time. The rearrangement uses TRBV4-1 and TRBJ1-1; D perhaps matches TRBD1 (5 bases). The V end lost 0 bases, the J end lost 7 bases, and 21 bases lay between the germline ends. The CDR3 has 17 residues. Germline CDR1 is MGHRA and CDR2 is YSYEKL. In DNA, the CDR3 is TGCGCCAGCAGCCAAGAGGTCACAGGCCAGTATGGGTTTGAAGCTTTCTTT. It yields the protein CASSQEVTGQYGFEAFF.

The V and J genes are TRBV19 and TRBJ1-2, with TRBD1 matching 7 bases. The CDR3 has 13 amino acids. CDR1 is LNHDA and CDR2 is SQIVND in the germline V gene (reference sequence). The V gene end was trimmed by 2 bases and the J gene end by 7 bases; junction bases not matched to a gene: 4. The CDR3 DNA follows: TGTGCCAGTAGTATAACACAGGGGTCTGGCTACACCTTC. Amino acid sequence: CASSITQGSGYTF.

CDR3 protein: CAWSVTGGEEKLFF. CDR3 DNA: TGTGCCTGGAGTGTAACCGGGGGCGAAGAAAAACTGTTTTTT. V usage is TRBV30 and J usage is TRBJ1-4; weak D call: TRBD1 (6 bases). The CDR3 is 14 amino acids. The V and J ends lost 0 bases and 8 bases respectively, with 13 bases between them. CDR1 GTSNPN and CDR2 SVGIG come from the germline V gene (reference sequence).

This clone was observed a handful of times. The chain has TRBV6-5 and TRBJ1-2; D unclear. The CDR3 consists of 12 residues. Germline V gene sequence: CDR1 MNHEY, CDR2 SVGAGI. V lost 6 bases to trimming and J lost 3 bases, with 8 bases between them. This CDR3 reads CASRGGDYGYTF. The CDR3, as DNA: TGTGCCAGCAGGGGCGGTGACTATGGCTACACCTTC.

The V and J genes are TRBV7-8 and TRBJ2-7; no definite D call. In germline, CDR1 is SGHVS, CDR2 FQNEAQ. Between the trimmed V and J ends, which lost 1 base and 0 bases, there was a span of 7 bases. The CDR3 covers 14 residues. The CDR3 DNA follows: TGTGCCAGCAGCTTAGGTACGGCCTCCTACGAGCAGTACTTC. Its translation: CASSLGTASYEQYF.

This clone has more than one count but fewer than ten. The J gene is TRBJ1-1, the V gene TRBV28, with D perhaps matching TRBD1 (6 bases). Trimming cost V 3 bases and J 8 bases, with 16 bases left between them. Germline V gives CDR1 MDHEN, CDR2 SYDVKM. The CDR3 has 14 amino acids. CDR3 in amino acids: CASSFPGGGGEAFF. The CDR3, as DNA: TGTGCCAGCAGTTTCCCGGGGGGCGGTGGGGAAGCTTTCTTT. The full variable domain, in which reference TRBV28 and TRBJ1-1 provide the parts outside the CDR3, is DVKVTQSSRYLVKRTGEKVFLECVQDMDHENMFWYRQDPGLGLRLIYFSYDVKMKEKGDIPEGYSVSREKKERFSLILESASTNQTSMYLCASSFPGGGGEAFFGQGTRLTVV.

V is TRBV29-1 and J is TRBJ1-2, with D maybe TRBD1 (5 bases). Germline assignment: CDR1 SQVTM and CDR2 ANQGSEA. V was trimmed by 3 bases and J by 3 bases, leaving 17 bases between them. The CDR3 contains 15 residues. The CDR3 DNA is TGCAGCGTTGAGGCCGGGGGGGATTGGGACTATGGCTACACCTTC. Its translation: CSVEAGGDWDYGYTF.

The J gene is TRBJ2-7, the V gene TRBV6-5, with D possibly being TRBD2 (5 bases). The CDR3 loop spans 13 amino acids. Germline V lookup: CDR1 MNHEY, CDR2 SVGAGI. V was cut by 0 bases and J by 5 bases, with 8 bases left in between. The CDR3 sequence: CASSYSIGDEQYF. CDR3 bases: TGTGCCAGCAGTTACTCGATCGGGGACGAGCAGTACTTC.

The chain employs TRBV6-5 and TRBJ1-2, with 7 nucleotides matching TRBD1. Germline V lookup: CDR1 MNHEY, CDR2 SVGAGI. This CDR3 is built from 13 residues. The V gene end was trimmed by 5 bases and the J gene end by 3 bases; junction bases not matched to a gene: 3. Written as DNA, the CDR3 is TGTGCCAGCAGTCGGGACAGCTACTATGGCTACACCTTC. Translated, it gives CASSRDSYYGYTF.

This clone occurred once. The chain combines TRBV28 with TRBJ1-1; D is ambiguous. Trimming shortened V by 6 bases and J by 6 bases, and 8 bases separated the two germline ends. Germline assignment: CDR1 MDHEN and CDR2 SYDVKM. CDR3 length equals 11 residues. The CDR3 sequence is CASSRQAEAFF. For the CDR3, the DNA is TGTGCCAGCAGCCGCCAAGCTGAAGCTTTCTTT.

The genes are TRBV2 and TRBJ1-1; 7 nucleotides align to TRBD1. The CDR3 contains 12 residues. The V gene's germline CDR1 is SNHLY and CDR2 FYNNEI. J lost 7 bases, V lost 4 bases, and 3 bases had no gene match. CDR3 in amino acids: CASSVGQHEAFF. The CDR3 bases are TGTGCCAGCAGTGTGGGACAGCATGAAGCTTTCTTT. The variable domain in full, with the rest retrieved from reference TRBV2 and TRBJ1-1, is EPEVTQTPSHQVTQMGQEVILRCVPISNHLYFYWYRQILGQKVEFLVSFYNNEISEKSEIFDDQFSVERPDGSNFTLKIRSTKLEDSAMYFCASSVGQHEAFFGQGTRLTVV.

CDR3 protein: CASLGQYNEQFF. Written as DNA, the CDR3 is TGTGCCAGCCTCGGACAGTACAATGAGCAGTTCTTC. The V and J genes are TRBV27 and TRBJ2-1, with a possible D match to TRBD1 (6 bases). Germline assignment: CDR1 MNHEY and CDR2 SMNVEV (reference sequence). V was shortened by 8 bases and J by 4 bases, with 9 bases between the two germline ends. The CDR3 runs 12 residues.

This clone turned up a few times. The chain employs TRBV29-1 and TRBJ1-5; 8 bases fit TRBD1. The V gene end was trimmed by 5 bases and the J gene end by 2 bases; junction bases not matched to a gene: 5. The CDR3 is 14 residues long. CDR1 is SQVTM, CDR2 ANQGSEA, per germline. The CDR3 here is CSVSGQGGNQPQHF. CDR3 nucleotide sequence: TGCAGCGTTAGTGGACAGGGAGGCAATCAGCCCCAGCATTTT. Full variable domain (rest looked up from reference TRBV29-1 and TRBJ1-5): SAVISQKPSRDICQRGTSLTIQCQVDSQVTMMFWYRQQPGQSLTLIATANQGSEATYESGFVIDKFPISRPNLTFSTLTVSNMSPEDSSIYLCSVSGQGGNQPQHFGDGTRLSIL.

V usage is TRBV28 and J usage is TRBJ2-5; 9 bases are a match to TRBD2. CDR1 and CDR2 from the germline V gene are MDHEN and SYDVKM. This CDR3 has 13 amino acids. With 10 bases clipped from V and 3 bases from J, the junction kept 6 bases outside the gene matches. CDR3 in amino acids: CATVTSGKETQYF. The CDR3, as DNA: TGTGCCACAGTGACTAGCGGAAAAGAGACCCAGTACTTC.

A single count supports this clone. The CDR3 is CAWGGRFSNQPQHF. The CDR3 nucleotides are TGTGCCTGGGGAGGAAGATTTAGCAATCAGCCCCAGCATTTT. The gene calls are TRBV30 and TRBJ1-5; no firm D call. This CDR3 is built from 14 residues. Germline assignment: CDR1 GTSNPN and CDR2 SVGIG (reference sequence). Trimming left V 5 bases short and J 0 bases short, with 11 bases between.

V usage is TRBV29-1 and J usage is TRBJ2-3; a weak D match, TRBD2 (5 bases). Germline V gene lookup returns CDR1 SQVTM and CDR2 ANQGSEA. CDR3 size: 15 residues. V was clipped by 3 bases and J by 2 bases, with 15 bases between them. CDR3 protein: CSVDSVERFTDTQYF. The CDR3 coding sequence is TGCAGCGTTGATAGCGTCGAGCGGTTCACAGATACGCAGTATTTT.

This clone was seen once. The V gene is TRBV30, the J gene TRBJ1-1; D is undetermined. The V end was cut by 1 base, the J end by 7 bases, with 10 bases between. Germline V lookup: CDR1 GTSNPN, CDR2 SVGIG (reference sequence). This CDR3 comprises 12 residues. Written as DNA, the CDR3 is TGTGCCTGGAGTGGGGGAGGGATTGAAGCTTTCTTT. It codes for CAWSGGGIEAFF.

This clone came up a few times. The junction does not match germline at one end; this may be a read error. V is TRBV10-3 and J is TRBJ1-6; no clear D. Germline CDR1 ENHRY, CDR2 SYGVKD. This CDR3 comprises 16 residues. The CDR3 sequence is CAINESVGIGNSPLHF. In DNA, the CDR3 is TGTGCCATCAATGAGTCGGTGGGAATCGGTAATTCACCCCTCCACTTT.

V and J are TRBV30 and TRBJ2-5; D call uncertain. The germline gives CDR1 GTSNPN, CDR2 SVGIG (reference sequence). With 2 bases removed from V and 3 bases from J, the gap between germline ends came to 10 bases. This CDR3 is 13 amino acids long. Here the CDR3 DNA reads TGTGCCTGGAGTCGCCCGGACGAAGAGACCCAGTACTTC. Protein sequence: CAWSRPDEETQYF.

DNA of the CDR3: TGTGCCAGCAGCTTAGGCCGGAATAACTATGGCTACACCTTC. Residues: CASSLGRNNYGYTF. The rearrangement joins TRBV7-9 to TRBJ1-2, with D uncertain. Looked up from germline, CDR1 is SEHNR and CDR2 is FQNEAQ (reference sequence). The V end lost 1 base, the J end lost 1 base, and 7 bases lay between the germline ends. CDR3 length equals 14 residues.